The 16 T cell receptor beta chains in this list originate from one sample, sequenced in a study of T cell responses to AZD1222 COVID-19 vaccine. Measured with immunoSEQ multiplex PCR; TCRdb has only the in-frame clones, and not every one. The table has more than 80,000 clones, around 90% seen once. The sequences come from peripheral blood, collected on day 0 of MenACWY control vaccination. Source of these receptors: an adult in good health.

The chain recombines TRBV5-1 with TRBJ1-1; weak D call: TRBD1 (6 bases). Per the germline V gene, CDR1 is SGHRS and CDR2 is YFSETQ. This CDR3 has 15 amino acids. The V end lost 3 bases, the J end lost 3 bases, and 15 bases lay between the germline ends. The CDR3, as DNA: TGCGCCAGCAGCTCGCTGGGGGCAAAGGACACTGAAGCTTTCTTT. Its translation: CASSSLGAKDTEAFF. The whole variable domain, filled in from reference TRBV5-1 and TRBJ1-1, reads KAGVTQTPRYLIKTRGQQVTLSCSPISGHRSVSWYQQTPGQGLQFLFEYFSETQRNKGNFPGRFSGRQFSNSRSEMNVSTLELGDSALYLCASSSLGAKDTEAFFGQGTRLTVV.

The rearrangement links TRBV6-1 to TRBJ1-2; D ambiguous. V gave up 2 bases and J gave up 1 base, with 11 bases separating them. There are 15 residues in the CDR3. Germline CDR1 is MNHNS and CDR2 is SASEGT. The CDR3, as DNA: TGTGCCAGCAGTGAAACCCCCGGCGATAACTATGGCTACACCTTC. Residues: CASSETPGDNYGYTF.

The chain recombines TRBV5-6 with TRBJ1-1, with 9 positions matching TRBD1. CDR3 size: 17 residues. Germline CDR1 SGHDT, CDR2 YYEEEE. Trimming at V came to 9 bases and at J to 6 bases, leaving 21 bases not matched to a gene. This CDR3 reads CATRAILDRGVDPEAFF. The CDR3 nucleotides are TGTGCCACCAGAGCGATCCTGGACAGGGGAGTCGACCCTGAAGCTTTCTTT.

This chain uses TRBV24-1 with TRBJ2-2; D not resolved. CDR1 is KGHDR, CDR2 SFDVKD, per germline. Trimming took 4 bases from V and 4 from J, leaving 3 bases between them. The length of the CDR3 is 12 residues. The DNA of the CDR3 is TGTGCCACCAGTGAGTCCACCGGGGAGCTGTTTTTT. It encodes CATSESTGELFF.

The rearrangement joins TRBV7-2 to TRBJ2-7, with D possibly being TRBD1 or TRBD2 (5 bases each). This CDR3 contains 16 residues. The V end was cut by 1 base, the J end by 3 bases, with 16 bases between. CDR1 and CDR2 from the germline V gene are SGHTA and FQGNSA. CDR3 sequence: CASSLGAGSVIYEQYF. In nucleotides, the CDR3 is TGTGCCAGCAGCTTAGGAGCAGGGAGCGTAATCTACGAGCAGTACTTC.

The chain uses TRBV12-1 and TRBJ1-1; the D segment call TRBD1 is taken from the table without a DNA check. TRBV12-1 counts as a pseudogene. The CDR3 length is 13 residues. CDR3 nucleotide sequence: TGTGCCAGCACCCCGCGACAGTCAACTGAAGCTTTCTTT. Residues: CASTPRQSTEAFF.

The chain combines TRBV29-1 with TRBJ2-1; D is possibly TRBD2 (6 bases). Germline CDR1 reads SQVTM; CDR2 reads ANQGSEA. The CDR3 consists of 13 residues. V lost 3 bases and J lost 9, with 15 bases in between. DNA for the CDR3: TGCAGCGTTGAGGCGGAGGGACGGCGTGAGCAGTTCTTC. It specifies CSVEAEGRREQFF.

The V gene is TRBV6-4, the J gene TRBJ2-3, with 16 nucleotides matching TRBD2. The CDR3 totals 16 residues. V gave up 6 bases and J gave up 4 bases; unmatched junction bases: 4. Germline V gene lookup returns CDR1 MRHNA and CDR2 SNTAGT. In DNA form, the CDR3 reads TGTGCCAGCAGCCCGGGACTAGCGGGGGGGCCAGATACGCAGTATTTT. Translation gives CASSPGLAGGPDTQYF.

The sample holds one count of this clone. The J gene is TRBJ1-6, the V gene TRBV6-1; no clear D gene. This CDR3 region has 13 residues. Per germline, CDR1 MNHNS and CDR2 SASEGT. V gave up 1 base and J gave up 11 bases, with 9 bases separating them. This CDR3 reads CASSEDSRTPLHF. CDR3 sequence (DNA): TGTGCCAGCAGTGAAGACAGCCGGACACCCCTCCACTTT.

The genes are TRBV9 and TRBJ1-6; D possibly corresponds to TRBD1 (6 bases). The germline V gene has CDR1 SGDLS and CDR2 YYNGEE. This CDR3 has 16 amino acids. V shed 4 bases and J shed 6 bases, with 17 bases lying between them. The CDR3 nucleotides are TGTGCCAGCAGCCTCGAGGCCGGACAGCTTAATTCACCCCTCCACTTT. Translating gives CASSLEAGQLNSPLHF.

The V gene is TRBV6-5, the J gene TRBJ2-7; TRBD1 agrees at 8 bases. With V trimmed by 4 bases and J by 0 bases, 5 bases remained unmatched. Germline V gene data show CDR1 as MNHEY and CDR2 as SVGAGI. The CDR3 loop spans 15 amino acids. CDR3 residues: CASSSQGGSSYEQYF. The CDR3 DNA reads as TGTGCCAGCAGTTCACAGGGGGGAAGCTCCTACGAGCAGTACTTC.

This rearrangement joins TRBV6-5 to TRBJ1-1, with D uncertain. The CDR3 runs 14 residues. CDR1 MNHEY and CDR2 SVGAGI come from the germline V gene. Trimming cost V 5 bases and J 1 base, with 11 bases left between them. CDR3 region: CASSPREANTEAFF. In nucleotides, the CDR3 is TGTGCCAGCAGTCCCCGTGAGGCGAACACTGAAGCTTTCTTT.

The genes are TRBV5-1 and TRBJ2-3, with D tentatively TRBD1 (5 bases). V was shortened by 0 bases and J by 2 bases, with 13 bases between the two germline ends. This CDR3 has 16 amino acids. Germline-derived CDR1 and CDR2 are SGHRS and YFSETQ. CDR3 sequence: CASSLEGQGHTDTQYF. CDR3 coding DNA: TGCGCCAGCAGCTTGGAGGGGCAGGGCCACACAGATACGCAGTATTTT. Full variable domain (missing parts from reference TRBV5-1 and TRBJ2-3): KAGVTQTPRYLIKTRGQQVTLSCSPISGHRSVSWYQQTPGQGLQFLFEYFSETQRNKGNFPGRFSGRQFSNSRSEMNVSTLELGDSALYLCASSLEGQGHTDTQYFGPGTRLTVL.

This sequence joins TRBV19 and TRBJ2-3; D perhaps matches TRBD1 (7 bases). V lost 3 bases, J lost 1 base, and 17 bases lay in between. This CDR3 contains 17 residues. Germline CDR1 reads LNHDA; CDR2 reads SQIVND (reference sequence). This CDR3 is CASSMWLTGEGTDTQYF. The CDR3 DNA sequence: TGTGCCAGTAGTATGTGGCTTACAGGGGAGGGCACAGATACGCAGTATTTT.

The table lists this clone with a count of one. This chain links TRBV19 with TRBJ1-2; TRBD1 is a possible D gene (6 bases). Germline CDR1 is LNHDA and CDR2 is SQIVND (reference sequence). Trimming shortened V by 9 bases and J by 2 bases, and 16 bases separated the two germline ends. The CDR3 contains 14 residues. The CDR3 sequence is CASSQQGANYGYTF. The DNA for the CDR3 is TGTGCCAGCAGTCAACAGGGAGCCAACTATGGCTACACCTTC.

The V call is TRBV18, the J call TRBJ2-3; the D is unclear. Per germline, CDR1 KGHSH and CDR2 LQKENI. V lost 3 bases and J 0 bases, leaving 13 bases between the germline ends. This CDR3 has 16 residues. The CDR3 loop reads CASSPKAQTSTDTQYF. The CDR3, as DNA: TGTGCCAGCTCACCTAAGGCCCAAACTAGCACAGATACGCAGTATTTT.